The 28 T cell receptor beta chains presented below share a single source sample, sequenced in a study of T cells in localized non-small cell lung cancer. TCRdb's table, derived via immunoSEQ multiplex PCR, lists solely in-frame clones and lacks some. Found here are 75,000 to 95,000 clones, around three quarters of them singletons; the top ten hold around 21%. Specimen: PBMCs, collected before any cancer treatment. Source of these receptors: a man between 35 and 75 years old with stage II squamous cell lung carcinoma.

This sequence joins TRBV5-8 and TRBJ2-5, with D possibly matching TRBD2 (6 bases). CDR1 SGHTS and CDR2 YDEGEE come from the germline V gene. This CDR3 spans 15 amino acids. V lost 0 bases and J 4 bases, leaving 13 bases between the germline ends. The CDR3 sequence is CASSLAGRLGETQYF. The CDR3 nucleotides read TGTGCCAGCAGCTTGGCCGGGAGACTAGGAGAGACCCAGTACTTC.

The chain carries TRBV18 and TRBJ2-5; no firm D call. Germline lookup yields CDR1 KGHSH and CDR2 LQKENI. Trimming took off 3 bases at V and 4 bases at J, with 9 bases between the two ends. The CDR3 has 13 residues. The CDR3 protein is CASSPKGRETQYF. For the CDR3, the DNA is TGTGCCAGCTCACCGAAGGGTAGAGAGACCCAGTACTTC.

This rearrangement joins TRBV2 to TRBJ2-2; TRBD2 might be the D (6 bases). Trimming cost V 3 bases and J 4 bases, with 9 bases left between them. This CDR3 is 14 amino acids long. Germline V gene lookup returns CDR1 SNHLY and CDR2 FYNNEI. This CDR3 is CASSERGPTGELFF. In DNA, the CDR3 is TGTGCCAGCAGTGAGCGGGGTCCCACCGGGGAGCTGTTTTTT.

The V call is TRBV20-1, the J call TRBJ2-1, with D unclear. CDR1 is DFQATT and CDR2 is SNEGSKA in the germline V gene (reference sequence). The CDR3 extends over 10 amino acids. V lost 6 bases, J lost 7 bases, and 7 bases lay in between. This CDR3 is CSAGKNEQFF. As DNA, the CDR3 is TGCAGTGCCGGAAAAAATGAGCAGTTCTTC.

The chain uses TRBV9 and TRBJ2-2, with 9 bases identical to TRBD2. Trimming cost V 4 bases and J 7 bases; bases outside gene matches: 5. The CDR3 consists of 14 residues. Looked up from germline, CDR1 is SGDLS and CDR2 is YYNGEE. The CDR3: CASSPRLAVGELFF. DNA for the CDR3: TGTGCCAGCAGCCCCCGACTAGCGGTCGGGGAGCTGTTTTTT.

This clone has only a few counts. V and J are TRBV2 and TRBJ1-1; the match to TRBD1 covers 7 bases. V was pared by 10 bases and J by 2 bases, with 7 bases of the junction left unmatched. The germline CDR1 and CDR2 sequences are SNHLY and FYNNEI. The CDR3 totals 13 residues. The DNA of the CDR3 is TGTGCCAACTCGGACAGGCACAACACTGAAGCTTTCTTT. Protein product: CANSDRHNTEAFF.

The CDR3 DNA follows: TGTGCCAGTAGTATGCAACAGGGGGATCAGCCCCAGCATTTT. Translation gives CASSMQQGDQPQHF. The chain has TRBV19 and TRBJ1-5, with 8 bases identical to TRBD1. J gave up 5 bases and V 3 bases, and 3 bases lay outside the gene matches. The CDR3 loop spans 14 amino acids. The germline V gene has CDR1 LNHDA and CDR2 SQIVND (reference sequence).

The rearrangement uses TRBV5-4 and TRBJ1-2; 8 bases line up with TRBD1. The CDR3 is made up of 15 amino acids. J lost 3 bases, V lost 4 bases, and 8 bases had no gene match. Per the germline V gene, CDR1 is SGHNT and CDR2 is YYREEE (reference sequence). This CDR3 is CASSLSRGHDYGYTF. CDR3 in DNA: TGTGCCAGCAGCCTGTCCAGGGGGCATGACTATGGCTACACCTTC. The variable domain in full, with the rest retrieved from reference TRBV5-4 and TRBJ1-2, is ETGVTQSPTHLIKTRGQQVTLRCSSQSGHNTVSWYQQALGQGPQFIFQYYREEENGRGNFPPRFSGLQFPNYSSELNVNALELDDSALYLCASSLSRGHDYGYTFGSGTRLTVV.

The chain links TRBV2 to TRBJ2-1; D may be TRBD2 (6 bases). The V end was cut by 7 bases, the J end by 7 bases, with 14 bases between. Looked up from germline, CDR1 is SNHLY and CDR2 is FYNNEI. The CDR3 length is 13 residues. CDR3 DNA: TGTGCCAGCACCGGGGGTGGGGGGAATGAGCAGTTCTTC. Protein: CASTGGGGNEQFF.

The V gene is TRBV7-9, the J gene TRBJ1-1; 7 positions agree with TRBD1. The CDR3 runs to 13 residues. CDR1 and CDR2 (germline): SEHNR, FQNEAQ (reference sequence). The trim removed 6 bases at V and 4 bases at J, leaving 5 bases unmatched. Written as DNA, the CDR3 is TGTGCCAGCAGACGGGACAGCTTCACTGAAGCTTTCTTT. Protein sequence: CASRRDSFTEAFF.

The chain couples TRBV7-2 to TRBJ2-2, with D uncertain. The CDR3 is made up of 13 amino acids. The V gene lost 3 bases and the J gene lost 2 bases, with 4 bases spanning the gap. The germline gives CDR1 SGHTA, CDR2 FQGNSA. The CDR3 here is CASSFVNTGELFF. CDR3 sequence (DNA): TGTGCCAGCAGCTTTGTCAACACCGGGGAGCTGTTTTTT. Together with reference TRBV7-2 and TRBJ2-2, the CDR3 gives the full variable domain: GAGVSQSPSNKVTEKGKDVELRCDPISGHTALYWYRQSLGQGLEFLIYFQGNSAPDKSGLPSDRFSAERTGGSVSTLTIQRTQQEDSAVYLCASSFVNTGELFFGEGSRLTVL.

Written as DNA, the CDR3 is TGTGCCAGACAACTGACGTTTCTTCCTTATGGCTACACCTTC. It yields the protein CARQLTFLPYGYTF. The chain combines TRBV7-5 with TRBJ1-2. TRBV7-5 is a recognized pseudogene. This CDR3 comprises 14 residues.

The table lists this clone with a count of one. The CDR3 protein is CASSSLEGAGYEQYF. The CDR3 DNA reads TGTGCCAGCAGTTCCCTAGAGGGGGCGGGCTACGAGCAGTACTTC. V gene TRBV6-6 combines with J gene TRBJ2-7, with TRBD1 identical over 7 bases. This CDR3 has 15 amino acids. Looked up from germline, CDR1 is MNHNY and CDR2 is SVGAGI (reference sequence). J lost 3 bases, V lost 4 bases, and 9 bases had no gene match.

This rearrangement joins TRBV5-5 to TRBJ1-2, with D possibly being TRBD1 (5 bases). Trimming took 0 bases from V and 8 from J, leaving 14 bases between them. From germline, CDR1 is SGHKS and CDR2 YYEKEE (reference sequence). CDR3 length equals 14 residues. CDR3: CASSLATAALGYTF. CDR3 bases: TGTGCCAGCAGCTTGGCGACAGCGGCTCTGGGCTACACCTTC.

The V gene is TRBV11-2, the J gene TRBJ2-2; 7 bases are shared with TRBD1. V trimming: 1 base; J trimming: 0 bases; junction bases outside the gene matches: 2. CDR1 is SGHAT, CDR2 FQNNGV, per germline. The CDR3 sequence is 16 residues long. The chain's CDR3 is CASSLAGQTNTGELFF. DNA of the CDR3: TGTGCCAGCAGCTTAGCGGGACAGACGAACACCGGGGAGCTGTTTTTT.

The chain carries TRBV15 and TRBJ2-1, with D tentatively TRBD1 or TRBD2 (5 bases each). Trimming removed 9 bases at V and 6 bases at J, with 12 bases between. The CDR3 runs to 12 residues. Germline assignment: CDR1 LNHNV and CDR2 YYDKDF (reference sequence). The CDR3 here is CATGTFGNEQFF. The CDR3 bases are TGTGCCACGGGGACGTTCGGCAATGAGCAGTTCTTC.

The V and J genes are TRBV18 and TRBJ2-1; 11 positions agree with TRBD2. The V gene's germline CDR1 is KGHSH and CDR2 LQKENI. The length of the CDR3 is 14 residues. Trimming at V came to 4 bases and at J to 6 bases, leaving 2 bases not matched to a gene. CDR3 DNA: TGTGCCAGCTCACAACTAGCGGGAGTCAATGAGCAGTTCTTC. It codes for CASSQLAGVNEQFF.

The chain carries TRBV9 and TRBJ2-1; maybe TRBD2 (6 bases). Germline lookup yields CDR1 SGDLS and CDR2 YYNGEE. The V end was cut by 1 base, the J end by 5 bases, with 10 bases between. The CDR3 extends over 14 amino acids. The CDR3 loop is CASSVWREDNEQFF. The CDR3 DNA is TGTGCCAGCAGCGTATGGAGGGAGGACAATGAGCAGTTCTTC.

V gene TRBV7-2 combines with J gene TRBJ2-2; D is possibly TRBD1 or TRBD2 (6 bases each). Trimming removed 7 bases from V and 0 bases from J, with 9 bases in between. Germline CDR1 SGHTA, CDR2 FQGNSA. The CDR3 covers 14 residues. CDR3 loop: CASKGGTNTGELFF. The CDR3 nucleotides read TGTGCCAGCAAGGGGGGCACGAACACCGGGGAGCTGTTTTTT.

This CDR3 is CASSLGSSGGSYNEQFF. CDR3 DNA sequence: TGCGCCAGCAGCTTGGGGTCTAGCGGGGGATCCTACAATGAGCAGTTCTTC. The genes are TRBV5-1 and TRBJ2-1; 10 positions agree with TRBD2. CDR3 length: 17 amino acids. Per germline, CDR1 SGHRS and CDR2 YFSETQ. The V gene end was trimmed by 0 bases and the J gene end by 1 base; junction bases not matched to a gene: 4.

The chain has TRBV27 and TRBJ2-7; D perhaps matches TRBD2 (7 bases). Trimming removed 5 bases at V and 4 bases at J, with 18 bases between. The CDR3 is made up of 15 amino acids. Germline V CDR1 and CDR2: MNHEY, SMNVEV (reference sequence). The CDR3 spells CASSVAGGGKYEQYF. Here the CDR3 DNA reads TGTGCCAGCAGTGTCGCTGGGGGGGGCAAGTACGAGCAGTACTTC.

This clone has more than one count but fewer than ten. One end of the junction varies from germline; a read error may be responsible. The genes are TRBV7-7 and TRBJ2-2, with D perhaps matching TRBD2 (6 bases). Germline-derived CDR1 and CDR2 are SSHAT and FNYEAQ (reference sequence). The CDR3 runs to 14 residues. CDR3 bases: TGTGCTAGCAGCCGGGAGCGTGTCACCGGGGAGCTGTTTTTT. This translates into CASSRERVTGELFF.

In its sample, this clone was seen once. The chain combines TRBV6-1 with TRBJ2-7, with 8 bases that match TRBD1. V lost 8 bases to trimming and J lost 0 bases; unmatched junction nucleotides: 9. This CDR3 comprises 15 residues. The germline V gene has CDR1 MNHNS and CDR2 SASEGT. Here the CDR3 DNA reads TGTGCCAGCGTTGGCTTAGACAGGGGCTCCTACGAGCAGTACTTC. This encodes CASVGLDRGSYEQYF.

This clone was detected a few times. The rearrangement uses TRBV30 and TRBJ1-4; D is perhaps TRBD1 (6 bases). V shed 0 bases and J shed 7 bases, with 9 bases lying between them. CDR3 length equals 13 residues. The germline V gene has CDR1 GTSNPN and CDR2 SVGIG (reference sequence). Here the CDR3 reads CAWSVARGEKLFF. DNA of the CDR3: TGTGCCTGGAGTGTAGCCAGGGGTGAAAAACTGTTTTTT. Full variable domain (outside the CDR3, taken from reference TRBV30 and TRBJ1-4): SQTIHQWPATLVQPVGSPLSLECTVEGTSNPNLYWYRQAAGRGLQLLFYSVGIGQISSEVPQNLSASRPQDRQFILSSKKLLLSDSGFYLCAWSVARGEKLFFGSGTQLSVL.

The rearrangement joins TRBV6-6 to TRBJ1-1, with D perhaps matching TRBD1 (6 bases). V lost 0 bases and J lost 3, with 14 bases in between. The CDR3 is 16 amino acids. Germline CDR1 is MNHNY and CDR2 is SVGAGI (reference sequence). CDR3 in amino acids: CASSYSSRGRDTEAFF. DNA for the CDR3: TGTGCCAGCAGTTACTCGAGCAGGGGAAGAGACACTGAAGCTTTCTTT.

V gene TRBV19 combines with J gene TRBJ1-5; D is unclear. The length of the CDR3 is 15 residues. Germline V gene lookup returns CDR1 LNHDA and CDR2 SQIVND (reference sequence). V was trimmed by 10 bases and J by 4 bases, leaving 20 bases between them. DNA of the CDR3: TGTGCCACCGTACCCGTGGCAGGAGCAAATCAGCCCCAGCATTTT. Its protein product is CATVPVAGANQPQHF.

The V gene is TRBV20-1, the J gene TRBJ2-5; a possible D gene is TRBD1 (5 bases). Germline assignment: CDR1 DFQATT and CDR2 SNEGSKA (reference sequence). With 7 bases removed from V and 5 bases from J, the gap between germline ends came to 11 bases. The CDR3 spans 11 residues. The CDR3 DNA sequence: TGCAGTGGTTACAGGCGGGAGACCCAGTACTTC. It codes for CSGYRRETQYF.

The chain carries TRBV15 and TRBJ2-2, with 11 positions matching TRBD2. The CDR3 consists of 18 residues. The V gene's germline CDR1 is LNHNV and CDR2 YYDKDF (reference sequence). V lost 0 bases, J lost 0 bases, and 3 bases stayed unmatched. CDR3 protein: CATSRDPLAGANTGELFF. CDR3 nucleotide sequence: TGTGCCACCAGCAGAGATCCACTAGCGGGGGCGAACACCGGGGAGCTGTTTTTT.